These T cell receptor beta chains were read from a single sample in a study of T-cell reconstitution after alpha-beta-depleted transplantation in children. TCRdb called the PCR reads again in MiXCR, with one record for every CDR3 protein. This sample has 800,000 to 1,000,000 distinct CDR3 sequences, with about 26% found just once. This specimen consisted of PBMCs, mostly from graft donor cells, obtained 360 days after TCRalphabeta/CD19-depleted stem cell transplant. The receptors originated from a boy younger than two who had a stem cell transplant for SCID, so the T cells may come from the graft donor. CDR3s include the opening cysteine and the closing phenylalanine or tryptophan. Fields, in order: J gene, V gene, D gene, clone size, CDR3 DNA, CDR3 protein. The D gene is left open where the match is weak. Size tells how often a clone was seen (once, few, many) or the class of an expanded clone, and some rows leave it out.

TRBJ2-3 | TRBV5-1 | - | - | TGCGCCAGCAGCTTGCGGGACGCCCGCACAGATACGCAGTATTTT | CASSLRDARTDTQYF
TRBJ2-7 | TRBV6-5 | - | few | TGTGCCAGCAGTTACTCGATGTGGGACCCCTACGAGCAGTACTTC | CASSYSMWDPYEQYF
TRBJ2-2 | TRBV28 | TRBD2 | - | TGTGCCAGCAAGCGGGGATACACCGGGGAGCTGTTTTTT | CASKRGYTGELFF
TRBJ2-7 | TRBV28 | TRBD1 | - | TGTGCCAGCAGGACTCTCGGGACAGGATCCTACGAGCAGTACTTC | CASRTLGTGSYEQYF
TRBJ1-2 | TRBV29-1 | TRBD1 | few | TGCAGCGTTGAAGGGTCGTCGGGACAGGGGGCAACTAATAATGGCTACACCTTC | CSVEGSSGQGATNNGYTF
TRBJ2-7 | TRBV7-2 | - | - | TGTGCCAGCAGCTTTCTCCGCCACTACGAGCAGTACTTC | CASSFLRHYEQYF
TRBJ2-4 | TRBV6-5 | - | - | TGTGCCAGCAGTACCGAACAGGGCCTCTTGCTAGACATTCAGTACTTC | CASSTEQGLLLDIQYF
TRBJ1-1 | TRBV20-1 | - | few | TGCAGTGCTAGCCCGGAGGGGGGGCGGGATGAAGCTTTCTTT | CSASPEGGRDEAFF
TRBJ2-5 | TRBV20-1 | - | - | TGCAGTGCTCCCCGGACAAGCGGAGAGACCCAGTACTTC | CSAPRTSGETQYF
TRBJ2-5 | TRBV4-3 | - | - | TGCGCCAGCAGCCAAGACCCACAAGGAAGGGCGACCCAGTACTTC | CASSQDPQGRATQYF
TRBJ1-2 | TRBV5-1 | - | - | TGCGCCAGCAGCTCTCAGGGGACGGGCTACACCTTC | CASSSQGTGYTF
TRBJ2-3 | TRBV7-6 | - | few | TGTGCCAGCAGCCATTACAGCACAGATACGCAGTATTTT | CASSHYSTDTQYF
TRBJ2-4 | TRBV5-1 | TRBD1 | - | TGCGCCAGCAGCCACTCCGGGACAGGGGCGTACTTC | CASSHSGTGAYF
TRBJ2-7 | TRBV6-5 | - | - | TGTGCCAGCAGTTACTCGGACGTACCGTCCTACGAGCAGTACTTC | CASSYSDVPSYEQYF
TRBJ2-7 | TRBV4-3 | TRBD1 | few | TGCGCCAGCAGCCATGGACAGGTCTCCTACGAGCAGTACTTC | CASSHGQVSYEQYF
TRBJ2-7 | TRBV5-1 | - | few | TGCGCCAGCAGCTTGGGTCCTCAATTGGCCTACGAGCAGTACTTC | CASSLGPQLAYEQYF
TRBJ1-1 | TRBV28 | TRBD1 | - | TGTGCCAGCAGCCTTGCTCGGACAGGGCGCCAGGAAGCTTTCTTT | CASSLARTGRQEAFF
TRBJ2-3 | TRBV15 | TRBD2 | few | TGTGCCACCAGCAGAAGACTAGCGGGGCACACAGATACGCAGTATTTT | CATSRRLAGHTDTQYF
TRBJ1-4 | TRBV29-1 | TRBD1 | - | TGCAGCGTTCAGGACAGGGGGGCTGAAAAACTGTTTTTT | CSVQDRGAEKLFF
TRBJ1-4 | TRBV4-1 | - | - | TGCGCCAGCAGCCAACGGGCAGCAAATGAAAAACTGTTTTTT | CASSQRAANEKLFF
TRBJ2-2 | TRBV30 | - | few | TGTGCCTGGAGTGTTCGAGTGGGGAACACCGGGGAGCTGTTTTTT | CAWSVRVGNTGELFF
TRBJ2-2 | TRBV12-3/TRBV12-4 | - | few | TGTGCCAGCAGTTTAAAGGACAGCCATCAAACCGGGGAGCTGTTTTTT | CASSLKDSHQTGELFF
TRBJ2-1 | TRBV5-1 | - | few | TGCGCCAGCAGCTTTGCCCCTAACAATGAGCAGTTCTTC | CASSFAPNNEQFF
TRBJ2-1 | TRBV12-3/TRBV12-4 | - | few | TGTGCCAGCAGTTTTCGGCGGGGGCTGTACAATGAGCAGTTCTTC | CASSFRRGLYNEQFF
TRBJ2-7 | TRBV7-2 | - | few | TGTGCCAGCAGCTTACAGTCGATAGCGGCAGGGGGCTACGAGCAGTACTTC | CASSLQSIAAGGYEQYF
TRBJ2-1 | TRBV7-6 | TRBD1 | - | TGTGCCAGCAGCCCCGGACAGGGAACTGAGCAGTTCTTC | CASSPGQGTEQFF
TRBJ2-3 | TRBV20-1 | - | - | TGCAGTGCTACTACCGGGACCCGCACAGATACGCAGTATTTT | CSATTGTRTDTQYF
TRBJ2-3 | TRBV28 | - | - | TGTGCCAGCAGCGTCAAGGAAGGGGGGATAGATACGCAGTATTTT | CASSVKEGGIDTQYF
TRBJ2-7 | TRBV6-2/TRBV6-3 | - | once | TGTGCCAGCAGTTACTCGACTTCGCTCCTAGCGAGGGTCTACGAGCAGTACTTC | CASSYSTSLLARVYEQYF
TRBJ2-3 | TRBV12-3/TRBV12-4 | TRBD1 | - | TGTGCCAGCAGTTTCAGACAGGGGGGCGATACGCAGTATTTT | CASSFRQGGDTQYF
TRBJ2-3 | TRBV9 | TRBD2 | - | TGTGCCAGCAGCGTAGCCGCTCCTAGCGGCCGCACAGATACGCAGTATTTT | CASSVAAPSGRTDTQYF
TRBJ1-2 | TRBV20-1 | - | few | TGCAGTGCTTATTTAAGGGCGGCCCAGGGGTCCTACGGCTACACCTTC | CSAYLRAAQGSYGYTF
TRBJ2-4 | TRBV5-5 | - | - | TGTGCCAGCGAAAGTTCAGCCAAAAACATTCAGTACTTC | CASESSAKNIQYF
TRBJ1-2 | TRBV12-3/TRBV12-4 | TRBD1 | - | TGTGCCAGCAGTTTCCCGGGACAGAACTATGGCTACACCTTC | CASSFPGQNYGYTF
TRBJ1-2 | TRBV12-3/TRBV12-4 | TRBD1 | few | TGTGCCAGCAGCGGGACAGTAGCTAACTATGGCTACACCTTC | CASSGTVANYGYTF
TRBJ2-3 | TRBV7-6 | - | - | TGTGCCAGCAGCTTAGATCCCTCTATCCCAGATACGCAGTATTTT | CASSLDPSIPDTQYF
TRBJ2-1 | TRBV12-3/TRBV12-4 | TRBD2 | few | TGTGCCAGCAGTTTATACCGTTCGGGGGGGGAGTACAATGAGCAGTTCTTC | CASSLYRSGGEYNEQFF
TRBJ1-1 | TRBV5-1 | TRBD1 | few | TGCGCCAGCAGCATAGATGGGACAGGAGATGAAGCTTTCTTT | CASSIDGTGDEAFF
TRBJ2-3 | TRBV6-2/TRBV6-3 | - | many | TGTGCCAGCAGTTACTCCGTAGGCACAGATACGCAGTATTTT | CASSYSVGTDTQYF
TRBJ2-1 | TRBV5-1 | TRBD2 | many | TGCGCCAGCAGCATGGGGGACTACCCGTACAATGAGCAGTTCTTC | CASSMGDYPYNEQFF
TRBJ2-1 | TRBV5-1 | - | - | TGCGCCAGCAGGTTCCTGGATGAGCAGTTCTTC | CASRFLDEQFF
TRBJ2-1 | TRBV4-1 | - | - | TGCGCCAGCAGCCAAGGAGGTGAATACAATGAGCAGTTCTTC | CASSQGGEYNEQFF
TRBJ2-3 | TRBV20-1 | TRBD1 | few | TGCAGTGCTAGATTGGGCCAGGGGGCCGGCACAGATACGCAGTATTTT | CSARLGQGAGTDTQYF
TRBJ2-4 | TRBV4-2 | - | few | TGTGCCAGCAGCCAAGGGTGGGCCACACTAGCCAAAAACATTCAGTACTTC | CASSQGWATLAKNIQYF
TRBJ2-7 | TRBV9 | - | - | TGTGCCAGCAGCGTGGCTCCAGGGCCCTCCTACGAGCAGTACTTC | CASSVAPGPSYEQYF
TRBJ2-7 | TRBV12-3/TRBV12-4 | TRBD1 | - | TGTGCCAGCAGTTTAAGGGGGACAGGGACATTGGAGCAGTACTTC | CASSLRGTGTLEQYF
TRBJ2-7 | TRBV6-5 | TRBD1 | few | TGTGCCAGCAGTTATACGGGACAGGGGGCTTACGAGCAGTACTTC | CASSYTGQGAYEQYF
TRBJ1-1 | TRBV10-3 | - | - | TGTGCCATCAGCATGAGGGGGAGGACTGAAGCTTTCTTT | CAISMRGRTEAFF
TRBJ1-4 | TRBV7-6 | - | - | TGTGCCAGCAGCACCGGGCCTAGGGAGGAAAAACTGTTTTTT | CASSTGPREEKLFF
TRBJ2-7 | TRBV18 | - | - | TGTGCCAGCTCACCAGAGAGTCTTAAAACCTACGAGCAGTACTTC | CASSPESLKTYEQYF
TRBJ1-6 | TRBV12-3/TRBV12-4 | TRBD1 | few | TGTGCCAGCAGGCGAGGACAGGGACATAATTCACCCCTCCACTTT | CASRRGQGHNSPLHF
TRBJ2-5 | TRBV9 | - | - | TGTGCCAGCAGCGTTGCCGGGACTGCCGCCCCAGAGACCCAGTACTTC | CASSVAGTAAPETQYF